Listed below are T cell receptor beta chains from one sample, sequenced in a study of T-cell memory formation after mild COVID-19. TCRdb itself ran the 5' RACE reads through MiXCR, one entry per CDR3 protein. The table records 200,000 to 250,000 distinct CDR3 sequences, roughly a tenth of them present only once. The sequenced sample was PBMCs or a T cell subset sorted from them (not recorded which). Receptors were obtained from a man aged 18 to 35 who had mild COVID-19 (a few samples of this study predate the infection). Cell type and time point are not known. Each CDR3 is given with its conserved first and last residue. The D gene is left open where the match is weak. A clone size is listed for some rows: how often the clone was seen (once, few, many), or a class if it is expanded.

TRBD2	.	TRBV7-9	TRBJ2-3	CASNRLAGGEDTQYF	TGTGCCAGCAACCGACTAGCGGGGGGGGAAGATACGCAGTATTTT
TRBD1	few	TRBV18	TRBJ2-5	CASSPRTSGQGQETQYF	TGTGCCAGCTCACCGCGGACGTCAGGACAGGGTCAAGAGACCCAGTACTTC
.	.	TRBV3-1	TRBJ2-3	CASSQGVAGTDTQYF	TGTGCCAGCAGCCAAGGGGTAGCGGGCACAGATACGCAGTATTTT
.	.	TRBV25-1	TRBJ1-2	CASSEYGGEVYGYTF	TGTGCCAGCAGTGAATATGGAGGAGAAGTCTATGGCTACACCTTC
.	.	TRBV4-2	TRBJ2-2	CASSQGAGSDTGELFF	TGTGCCAGCAGCCAGGGCGCAGGGTCGGACACCGGGGAGCTGTTTTTT
.	many	TRBV6-5	TRBJ1-2	CASRPRASYGYTF	TGTGCCAGCAGGCCCAGAGCCAGTTATGGCTACACCTTC
.	.	TRBV5-6	TRBJ1-3	CASSSSDSGNTIYF	TGTGCCAGCAGCAGCAGTGACTCTGGAAACACCATATATTTT
.	.	TRBV4-3	TRBJ2-7	CASSQNRQLGYEQYF	TGCGCCAGCAGCCAAAACCGACAGTTGGGATACGAGCAGTACTTC
TRBD1	.	TRBV27	TRBJ1-5	CASRQHDRVGPQHF	TGTGCCAGCAGGCAACACGACAGGGTTGGGCCCCAGCATTTT
.	many	TRBV6-6	TRBJ1-4	CASTAGLRNEKLFF	TGTGCCAGCACTGCTGGCCTACGTAATGAAAAACTGTTTTTT
.	.	TRBV12-3/TRBV12-4	TRBJ1-1	CASGGYTEAFF	TGTGCCAGCGGTGGGTACACTGAAGCTTTCTTT
.	once	TRBV13	TRBJ1-2	CASRITDRPSGGYTF	TGTGCCAGCAGGATAACCGACAGGCCGAGCGGTGGCTACACCTTC
TRBD1	.	TRBV6-5	TRBJ2-2	CASSNRGTVLEARELFF	TGTGCCAGCAGTAACCGAGGGACAGTATTAGAGGCCCGGGAGCTGTTTTTT
.	once	TRBV7-9	TRBJ1-6	CASSLSGRNSPLHF	TGTGCCAGCAGCTTGAGTGGCCGTAATTCACCCCTCCACTTT
TRBD2	.	TRBV7-7	TRBJ2-7	CANGAGASGGRYEQYF	TGTGCCAATGGGGCCGGAGCTAGCGGGGGGCGATACGAGCAGTACTTC
.	many	TRBV11-2	TRBJ2-1	CASGRRAQYYNEQFF	TGTGCCAGCGGTAGGCGGGCCCAGTATTACAATGAGCAGTTCTTC
.	.	TRBV20-1	TRBJ2-3	CSAKGGRYADTQYF	TGCAGTGCTAAGGGGGGGCGTTACGCAGATACGCAGTATTTT
TRBD2	many	TRBV4-2	TRBJ2-7	CASSQDGGAYEQYF	TGTGCCAGCAGCCAAGACGGGGGGGCCTACGAGCAGTACTTC
.	many	TRBV5-1	TRBJ2-5	CASSYRQVQETQYF	TGCGCCAGCAGCTACCGACAGGTCCAAGAGACCCAGTACTTC
TRBD1	few	TRBV7-9	TRBJ1-4	CASSFRDREEKLFF	TGTGCCAGCAGCTTCCGGGACAGGGAGGAAAAACTGTTTTTT
TRBD1	few	TRBV12-3/TRBV12-4	TRBJ2-7	CASRRTGRSYEQYF	TGTGCCAGCAGACGGACAGGGCGTTCATACGAGCAGTACTTC
TRBD2	once	TRBV6-6	TRBJ2-1	CASSYSRTSGAYNEQFF	TGTGCCAGCAGTTACTCGAGAACTAGCGGGGCCTACAATGAGCAGTTCTTC
TRBD1	.	TRBV6-6	TRBJ2-5	CASSSRQGFGETQYF	TGTGCCAGCAGTTCCCGACAGGGCTTCGGAGAGACCCAGTACTTC
.	few	TRBV15	TRBJ2-5	CATSRDWRRQETQYF	TGTGCCACCAGCAGAGATTGGCGTCGGCAAGAGACCCAGTACTTC
.	few	TRBV7-9	TRBJ2-1	CASSLEAYEQFF	TGTGCCAGCAGCTTAGAGGCCTATGAGCAGTTCTTC
TRBD1	few	TRBV7-2	TRBJ1-4	CASSLAGGREKLFF	TGTGCCAGCAGCTTGGCAGGGGGACGGGAAAAACTGTTTTTT
.	.	TRBV5-6	TRBJ2-5	CASSTGAETQYF	TGTGCCAGCAGCACCGGGGCAGAGACCCAGTACTTC
.	many	TRBV6-6	TRBJ1-2	CASTLPGYGYTF	TGTGCCAGCACCCTCCCGGGATATGGCTACACCTTC
.	few	TRBV5-1	TRBJ1-1	CASSLERSLITEAFF	TGCGCCAGCAGCTTGGAAAGAAGTTTGATCACTGAAGCTTTCTTT
.	.	TRBV7-2	TRBJ1-6	CASRRSSYNSPLHF	TGTGCCAGCAGAAGGAGCTCCTATAATTCACCCCTCCACTTT
.	many	TRBV16	TRBJ2-5	CASSQSGGSGTQYF	TGTGCCAGCAGCCAATCAGGAGGGTCCGGGACCCAGTACTTC
TRBD1	.	TRBV12-3/TRBV12-4	TRBJ2-1	CASSFQQGVGNEQFF	TGTGCCAGCAGTTTTCAACAGGGGGTTGGGAATGAGCAGTTCTTC
TRBD1	.	TRBV4-3	TRBJ2-3	CASSQDGQGRTDTQYF	TGCGCCAGCAGCCAAGACGGACAGGGGCGGACAGATACGCAGTATTTT
.	.	TRBV5-5	TRBJ1-2	CASTDGRVYGYTF	TGTGCCAGCACCGACGGACGGGTCTACGGCTACACCTTC
.	few	TRBV5-6	TRBJ2-2	CASSPSAGGYTGELFF	TGTGCCAGCAGCCCTAGCGCAGGGGGATACACCGGGGAGCTGTTTTTT
TRBD2	.	TRBV7-6	TRBJ2-1	CASSLAQRGGYEQFF	TGTGCCAGCAGCTTAGCCCAGCGGGGGGGATATGAGCAGTTCTTC
.	few	TRBV6-5	TRBJ1-5	CASRVREYSNQPQHF	TGTGCCAGCAGAGTCAGAGAGTATAGCAATCAGCCCCAGCATTTT
.	few	TRBV10-2	TRBJ2-5	CASSEPLILTRGQETQYF	TGCGCCAGCAGTGAGCCCCTCATTTTAACTAGGGGCCAAGAGACCCAGTACTTC
TRBD2	.	TRBV12-3/TRBV12-4	TRBJ2-7	CASSLGLAGGSPYEQYF	TGTGCCAGCAGCCTCGGACTAGCGGGGGGCAGCCCCTACGAGCAGTACTTC
.	many	TRBV7-2	TRBJ1-1	CASSTRSAGEAFF	TGTGCCAGCAGCACCAGATCGGCGGGTGAAGCTTTCTTT
.	few	TRBV2	TRBJ2-3	CASSLRQMADTQYF	TGTGCCAGCAGTCTCAGGCAAATGGCAGATACGCAGTATTTT
.	.	TRBV12-3/TRBV12-4	TRBJ2-3	CASSSIVRRDAQEQYF	TGTGCCAGCAGTTCGATCGTACGCCGGGACGCTCAGGAGCAGTATTTT
.	.	TRBV7-2	TRBJ2-5	CASSTRTEPQETQYF	TGTGCCAGCAGCACCAGGACCGAGCCTCAAGAGACCCAGTACTTC
.	.	TRBV7-9	TRBJ2-2	CASRRGEWNTGELFF	TGTGCCAGCAGGAGGGGGGAGTGGAACACCGGGGAGCTGTTTTTT